Listed below are T cell receptor beta chains from one sample, sequenced in a study of T cell responses to AZD1222 COVID-19 vaccine. Only in-frame clones appear in the TCRdb table, and some are missing; sequencing was by immunoSEQ multiplex PCR. This table has 120,000 or so clones, approximately 89% appearing once. Specimen: peripheral blood, collected on day 0 of AZD1222 vaccination. The origin of the receptors is an adult in good health. Each CDR3 is given with its conserved first and last residue. Fields, in order: D gene, clone size, V gene, J gene, CDR3 DNA, CDR3 protein. The D gene is left open where the match is weak. Expanded clones get a size class; other rows say once, few or many, or leave the size out.

d_call: NA
clone_size: once
v_call: TRBV27
j_call: TRBJ2-1
cdr3_nt: TGTGCCAGCAGTTTAGTGGGGTTTGGCAATGAGCAGTTCTTC
cdr3_aa: CASSLVGFGNEQFF

d_call: TRBD1
clone_size: once
v_call: TRBV27
j_call: TRBJ2-3
cdr3_nt: TGTGCCAGCAGCCGAGGGACAGGGGGCCCAGATACGCAGTATTTT
cdr3_aa: CASSRGTGGPDTQYF

d_call: TRBD1
clone_size: NA
v_call: TRBV28
j_call: TRBJ1-5
cdr3_nt: TGTGCCAGCAATCTAGACAGGGACCAGCCCCAGCATTTT
cdr3_aa: CASNLDRDQPQHF

d_call: TRBD1
clone_size: NA
v_call: TRBV24-1
j_call: TRBJ1-2
cdr3_nt: TGTGCCACCAGTGATACGGACAGGGAAAATGGCTACACCTTC
cdr3_aa: CATSDTDRENGYTF

d_call: NA
clone_size: once
v_call: TRBV20-1
j_call: TRBJ1-6
cdr3_nt: TGCAGTGCTAGTGCCGGGGGTAATTCACCCCTCCACTTT
cdr3_aa: CSASAGGNSPLHF

d_call: TRBD1
clone_size: NA
v_call: TRBV27
j_call: TRBJ1-2
cdr3_nt: TGTGCCAGCAGTTTACTCCAGGGGGGGGTGGTCTATGGCTACACCTTC
cdr3_aa: CASSLLQGGVVYGYTF

d_call: TRBD1
clone_size: NA
v_call: TRBV27
j_call: TRBJ2-7
cdr3_nt: TGTGCCAGCAGTTTAAAGGGACAGGACTTCTCCTACGAGCAGTACTTC
cdr3_aa: CASSLKGQDFSYEQYF

d_call: NA
clone_size: NA
v_call: TRBV12-3/TRBV12-4
j_call: TRBJ1-5
cdr3_nt: TGTGCCAGCTCGACAGACAATCAGCCCCAGCATTTT
cdr3_aa: CASSTDNQPQHF

d_call: NA
clone_size: NA
v_call: TRBV28
j_call: TRBJ1-5
cdr3_nt: TGTGCCAGCAGTAAGGCCCCCCCCAGGGGCAATCAGCCCCAGCATTTT
cdr3_aa: CASSKAPPRGNQPQHF

d_call: NA
clone_size: NA
v_call: TRBV7-2
j_call: TRBJ2-1
cdr3_nt: TGTGCCAGCAGCTTCGTAGGGGATGAGCAGTTCTTC
cdr3_aa: CASSFVGDEQFF

d_call: TRBD2
clone_size: NA
v_call: TRBV5-6
j_call: TRBJ2-2
cdr3_nt: TGTGCCACCACTAGCGGGAGTACCGGGGAGCTGTTTTTT
cdr3_aa: CATTSGSTGELFF

d_call: NA
clone_size: once
v_call: TRBV3-1/TRBV3-2
j_call: TRBJ2-7
cdr3_nt: TGTGCCAGCAGCCGGGACAACTCCTACGAGCAGTACTTC
cdr3_aa: CASSRDNSYEQYF

d_call: NA
clone_size: NA
v_call: TRBV2
j_call: TRBJ2-5
cdr3_nt: TGTGCCAGCAGGAACCGGGCCATGTCAGGGGAGACCCAGTACTTC
cdr3_aa: CASRNRAMSGETQYF

d_call: TRBD1
clone_size: NA
v_call: TRBV11-2
j_call: TRBJ1-1
cdr3_nt: TGTGCCAGCAGCTTAGCAGGGGGCGGGACTGAAGCTTTCTTT
cdr3_aa: CASSLAGGGTEAFF

d_call: NA
clone_size: NA
v_call: TRBV27
j_call: TRBJ2-7
cdr3_nt: TGTGCCAGCAGTTTGGCTGTACTCGACAGCTCCTACGAGCAGTACTTC
cdr3_aa: CASSLAVLDSSYEQYF

d_call: NA
clone_size: NA
v_call: TRBV2
j_call: TRBJ2-5
cdr3_nt: TGTGCCAGCAAAGAGGGAGAGGGGACCCAGTACTTC
cdr3_aa: CASKEGEGTQYF

d_call: NA
clone_size: once
v_call: TRBV6-5
j_call: TRBJ2-2
cdr3_nt: TGTGCCAGCAGTTACTCGGCTGGGCGTCACGCCGGGGAGCTGTTTTTT
cdr3_aa: CASSYSAGRHAGELFF

d_call: TRBD1
clone_size: NA
v_call: TRBV5-8
j_call: TRBJ2-7
cdr3_nt: TGTGCCAGCGGAAGACAGGGCTCCTACGAGCAGTACTTC
cdr3_aa: CASGRQGSYEQYF

d_call: NA
clone_size: NA
v_call: TRBV19
j_call: TRBJ2-7
cdr3_nt: TGTGCCAGTAGTATTTTCGGGCAGGGCCGGTACGAGCAGTACTTC
cdr3_aa: CASSIFGQGRYEQYF

d_call: NA
clone_size: NA
v_call: TRBV7-9
j_call: TRBJ2-1
cdr3_nt: TGTGCCAGCAGCCAAGAGAGGGTCATTAACAATGAGCAGTTCTTC
cdr3_aa: CASSQERVINNEQFF

d_call: NA
clone_size: NA
v_call: TRBV13
j_call: TRBJ1-1
cdr3_nt: TGTGCCAGCAGCTCTACAGGGTACACTGAAGCTTTCTTT
cdr3_aa: CASSSTGYTEAFF

d_call: NA
clone_size: NA
v_call: TRBV4-3
j_call: TRBJ2-1
cdr3_nt: TGCGCCAGCAGCTCATTTCGGGGCCCCAATGAGCAGTTCTTC
cdr3_aa: CASSSFRGPNEQFF

d_call: NA
clone_size: NA
v_call: TRBV5-1
j_call: TRBJ1-2
cdr3_nt: TGCGCCAGCAGCCACGATTCCGGGACAACTAACAATGGCTACACCTTC
cdr3_aa: CASSHDSGTTNNGYTF

d_call: NA
clone_size: NA
v_call: TRBV18
j_call: TRBJ2-7
cdr3_nt: TGTGCCAGCTCACCCGACAGTTTTAGCTACGAGCAGTACTTC
cdr3_aa: CASSPDSFSYEQYF

d_call: NA
clone_size: NA
v_call: TRBV4-1
j_call: TRBJ1-5
cdr3_nt: TGCGCCAGCAGCCATCCAGGGGTGGGTCAGCCCCAGCATTTT
cdr3_aa: CASSHPGVGQPQHF

d_call: TRBD1
clone_size: NA
v_call: TRBV30
j_call: TRBJ1-5
cdr3_nt: TGTGCCTTGGCGGTGACCGGGACAGGGGGTTTGCCCCAGCATTTT
cdr3_aa: CALAVTGTGGLPQHF

d_call: NA
clone_size: NA
v_call: TRBV27
j_call: TRBJ2-7
cdr3_nt: TGTGCCAGCAGTTTTAGTGGCGGCGGGGGCTCCCCCTACGAGCAGTACTTC
cdr3_aa: CASSFSGGGGSPYEQYF

d_call: NA
clone_size: NA
v_call: TRBV18
j_call: TRBJ2-2
cdr3_nt: TGTGCCAGCTCACCGGCCGGGGGAGCCCCCGGGGAGCTGTTTTTT
cdr3_aa: CASSPAGGAPGELFF

d_call: NA
clone_size: NA
v_call: TRBV28
j_call: TRBJ2-3
cdr3_nt: TGTGCCAGCAGTTTACTCTTGGGGCGAGATACGCAGTATTTT
cdr3_aa: CASSLLLGRDTQYF

d_call: NA
clone_size: NA
v_call: TRBV5-4
j_call: TRBJ1-1
cdr3_nt: TGTGCCAGCAGCTTGAGTGGGGGAGGCGACACTGAAGCTTTCTTT
cdr3_aa: CASSLSGGGDTEAFF

d_call: NA
clone_size: NA
v_call: TRBV12-3/TRBV12-4
j_call: TRBJ2-3
cdr3_nt: TGTGCCAGCAGCAGACTAGATACGCAGTATTTT
cdr3_aa: CASSRLDTQYF

d_call: TRBD1
clone_size: NA
v_call: TRBV29-1
j_call: TRBJ2-7
cdr3_nt: TGCAGCGTTGGTGGGACAGTCCAGTACGAGCAGTACTTC
cdr3_aa: CSVGGTVQYEQYF

d_call: NA
clone_size: NA
v_call: TRBV9
j_call: TRBJ2-3
cdr3_nt: TGTGCCAGCAGCGCCGCCCAAGGTACGCAGTATTTT
cdr3_aa: CASSAAQGTQYF

d_call: NA
clone_size: NA
v_call: TRBV6-2/TRBV6-3
j_call: TRBJ2-7
cdr3_nt: TGTGCCAGCAGTTATTTCCCTCGGGGGAGGCTACCCTCCTACGAGCAGTACTTC
cdr3_aa: CASSYFPRGRLPSYEQYF

d_call: NA
clone_size: NA
v_call: TRBV9
j_call: TRBJ1-2
cdr3_nt: TGTGCCAGCAGCAGGGACAAGGAGTTGGGCTATGGCTACACCTTC
cdr3_aa: CASSRDKELGYGYTF

d_call: TRBD2
clone_size: NA
v_call: TRBV18
j_call: TRBJ2-1
cdr3_nt: TGTGCCAGCTCACCACTTGCGGGACTAGCGGGGGCCTACAATGAGCAGTTCTTC
cdr3_aa: CASSPLAGLAGAYNEQFF

d_call: TRBD2
clone_size: NA
v_call: TRBV7-9
j_call: TRBJ2-2
cdr3_nt: TGTGCCAGCAGCCCTAGCGGGAGGAGGGACACCGGGGAGCTGTTTTTT
cdr3_aa: CASSPSGRRDTGELFF

d_call: TRBD1
clone_size: once
v_call: TRBV3-1/TRBV3-2
j_call: TRBJ1-5
cdr3_nt: TGTGCCAGCAGCCGGGACAGGGGATTTCAGCCCCAGCATTTT
cdr3_aa: CASSRDRGFQPQHF

d_call: NA
clone_size: NA
v_call: TRBV5-4
j_call: TRBJ2-3
cdr3_nt: TGTGCCAGCAGCTCCCAACTTGGACAGTCAAAGGATACGCAGTATTTT
cdr3_aa: CASSSQLGQSKDTQYF

d_call: TRBD2
clone_size: NA
v_call: TRBV28
j_call: TRBJ2-7
cdr3_nt: TGTGCCAGCAGTTTACGACTAGCGTCCGTCGAGCAGTACTTC
cdr3_aa: CASSLRLASVEQYF

d_call: NA
clone_size: once
v_call: TRBV30
j_call: TRBJ1-2
cdr3_nt: TGTGCCTGGAGTCCAGGGTACGGCTACACCTTC
cdr3_aa: CAWSPGYGYTF

d_call: NA
clone_size: NA
v_call: TRBV7-2
j_call: TRBJ2-3
cdr3_nt: TGTGCCAGCAGCTTAGATCGCGGGAACGCAGATACGCAGTATTTT
cdr3_aa: CASSLDRGNADTQYF

d_call: NA
clone_size: NA
v_call: TRBV10-3
j_call: TRBJ1-2
cdr3_nt: TGTGCCATCAGTGAGTCCTCCGTAGCATATGGCTACACCTTC
cdr3_aa: CAISESSVAYGYTF

d_call: NA
clone_size: NA
v_call: TRBV28
j_call: TRBJ1-4
cdr3_nt: TGTGCCAGCAGGCTGAATGAAAAACTGTTTTTT
cdr3_aa: CASRLNEKLFF

d_call: NA
clone_size: NA
v_call: TRBV19
j_call: TRBJ1-5
cdr3_nt: TGTGCCAGCCTCCGGGATTCGGGCATCAGCAATCAGCCCCAGCATTTT
cdr3_aa: CASLRDSGISNQPQHF

d_call: TRBD1
clone_size: once
v_call: TRBV7-2
j_call: TRBJ2-2
cdr3_nt: TGTGCCAGCAGCTACCCCGGACAGGTTAACACCGGGGAGCTGTTTTTT
cdr3_aa: CASSYPGQVNTGELFF

d_call: TRBD2
clone_size: NA
v_call: TRBV7-8
j_call: TRBJ2-7
cdr3_nt: TGTGCCAGCAGCCGAGGGACTAGCGGGGTGACCTACGAGCAGTACTTC
cdr3_aa: CASSRGTSGVTYEQYF

d_call: NA
clone_size: NA
v_call: TRBV12-3/TRBV12-4
j_call: TRBJ2-7
cdr3_nt: TGTGCCAGCGCTAAGGGCTACGAGCAGTACTTC
cdr3_aa: CASAKGYEQYF

d_call: TRBD1
clone_size: once
v_call: TRBV27
j_call: TRBJ1-1
cdr3_nt: TGTGCCAGCAGTTTATTAGGGGGCCGGACTGAAGCTTTCTTT
cdr3_aa: CASSLLGGRTEAFF

d_call: NA
clone_size: NA
v_call: TRBV3-1/TRBV3-2
j_call: TRBJ1-5
cdr3_nt: TGTGCCAGCAGCCACCGCGGGACCCATCCCAATAGCAATCAGCCCCAGCATTTT
cdr3_aa: CASSHRGTHPNSNQPQHF

d_call: NA
clone_size: NA
v_call: TRBV11-2
j_call: TRBJ1-1
cdr3_nt: TGTGCCAGCAGCTACGACTCAGGGGTATCGAACACTGAAGCTTTCTTT
cdr3_aa: CASSYDSGVSNTEAFF

d_call: TRBD1
clone_size: NA
v_call: TRBV19
j_call: TRBJ1-2
cdr3_nt: TGTGCCAGTAGGCGGGACAGGGCGGGCGGCTACACCTTC
cdr3_aa: CASRRDRAGGYTF

d_call: NA
clone_size: NA
v_call: TRBV28
j_call: TRBJ1-5
cdr3_nt: TGTGCCAGCAGTGGTGATCGGAGCAATCAGCCCCAGCATTTT
cdr3_aa: CASSGDRSNQPQHF